The present entry profiles one TCR beta chain with its context. Its antigen remains undetermined. No much larger clonotype is one base removed from it; base qualities were not supplied. These data are taken from a study of blood T cell repertoires in COVID-19 (dated by TCRdb to the early 2020s). At the level of the whole study: Samples covering the acute and convalescent phases of COVID-19 were provided by collaborators in the United States, Italy and Spain. The prospective study material was composed of cDNA or gDNA derived from T cells, B-cell-depleted T cells, or PBMCs. Subjects who had been exposed to COVID-19, were actively infected with it, or had recovered from it provided the deeply sampled blood TCRbeta repertoires that made up the dataset. The repertoires were made available in a free public database intended to serve as a resource for research on the immune response to SARS-CoV-2. The samples were drawn from the first 160 participants of the ongoing ImmuneRACE study and from roughly 1,300 subjects provided by 6 global collaborators. Sample metadata almost always included a de-identified subject ID, COVID-19 status, age in years and sex. Where available, HLA class I and class II types were taken from metadata supplied by the sample provider and were not determined by assay-based typing.

The CDR3, from cysteine to phenylalanine, totals 11 residues. The DNA shown is the 33-base CDR3, in frame from base 1. Trimming takes 3 bases from V and 9 bases from J, and the germline ends sit 5 bases apart. For CDR1 and CDR2, the germline V gene lists MDHEN and SYDVKM. TCRbeta CDR3 regions were amplified from genomic DNA by means of the immunoSEQ Assay, a bias-controlled multiplex PCR. The published analysis was carried out like this. Within the assay, amplification of reference gene primers was used to estimate how many nucleated cells each sample contained. To quantify the absolute abundance of each unique TCRbeta CDR3 rearrangement, sequence reads were collapsed and filtered. For each sample, productive Simpson clonality was calculated as the square root of Simpson's diversity index across productive rearrangements. As stored in TCRdb, this immuneACCESS dataset retains in-frame rearrangements with V and J assigned. A fraction of the clones does not appear; measured against another copy, unresolved V genes explain less than half of the discrepancy, and the remainder lacks a known reason. The V and J calls and the clone size are those of that table, but D and trimming were determined from the DNA. The sample has about 310,000 clones on record, roughly 90% of them singletons. The ten most abundant clones make up 3.5% to 4.5% of the sample.

Broad study findings and their caveats: The amount of clinical and demographic metadata varied by source and participant and was provided uncurated.

In the prospective study, participants were roughly 18 to 100 years old, resided in 25 or so geographic areas of the United States, and were enrolled through a virtual design. Cohort assignment in the prospective study relied on participant-reported clinical history from a screening survey and a study questionnaire. In the prospective study, mobile phlebotomists collected whole blood, serum and a nasopharyngeal or oropharyngeal swab from each participant. Additional blood draws and questionnaires over a 2-month period could optionally be provided by prospective study participants. Blood samples from the prospective study were shipped frozen or at room temperature prior to DNA extraction.

Source material: PBMCs or T cells enriched from blood (not recorded which). The chain employs TRBV28 and TRBJ2-2, with the D gene not confidently named. The origin of this receptor is a woman aged 18 to 35 with acute COVID-19. The encoded CDR3 is CASSLSWELFF. The nucleotide sequence is TGTGCCAGCAGTTTGTCCTGGGAGCTGTTTTTT.